These 17 T cell receptor beta chains were all obtained from the same sample, sequenced in a study of multiple sclerosis patients with progressive multifocal leukoencephalopathy. This table comes from immunoSEQ multiplex PCR, and its TCRdb copy is limited to in-frame clones, with some not included. The sample lists approximately 31,000 clones, about 89% occurring once. As for time point: before natalizumab initiation. The sequenced material came from PBMCs. The receptor set was obtained from a human donor with multiple sclerosis.

The rearrangement joins TRBV19 to TRBJ2-5, with TRBD2 identical over 10 bases. The DNA end is more similar to TRBJ2-7, so the J call may be wrong. Germline values: CDR1 LNHDA, CDR2 SQIVND (reference sequence). CDR3 size: 16 residues. CDR3 nucleotide sequence: TGTGCCAGTAGTATAGGGCTAGCGGGAGTTCCCTACGAGCAGTACTTC. The encoded protein is CASSIGLAGVPYEQYF.

The rearrangement links TRBV21-1 to TRBJ1-2; whether TRBD1, the table's D call, matches the DNA was not checked. TRBV21-1 is designated a pseudogene. CDR3 length: 12 amino acids. The DNA of the CDR3 is TGTGCCAGCACCACAGGGCCCTATGGCTACACCTTC. Residues: CASTTGPYGYTF.

V usage is TRBV29-1 and J usage is TRBJ2-7, with D perhaps matching TRBD1 or TRBD2 (6 bases each). This CDR3 is built from 13 residues. Germline V gene lookup returns CDR1 SQVTM and CDR2 ANQGSEA. V was clipped by 6 bases and J by 6 bases, with 18 bases between them. CDR3 sequence reads: CSVRVGGNGEQYF. The CDR3 DNA reads TGCAGCGTGAGGGTAGGGGGGAACGGCGAGCAGTACTTC.

The rearrangement joins TRBV4-1 to TRBJ2-1; TRBD2 agrees at 10 bases. J was trimmed by 14 bases and V by 1 base; bases with no gene match: 11. The germline V gene encodes CDR1 MGHRA and CDR2 YSYEKL. The length of the CDR3 is 15 residues. The chain's CDR3 is CASSQGGLAGDTKFF. The CDR3 DNA sequence: TGCGCCAGCAGCCAAGGAGGGCTAGCGGGAGATACGAAGTTCTTC.

The rearrangement joins TRBV28 to TRBJ1-2; D is uncertain. The V gene's germline CDR1 is MDHEN and CDR2 SYDVKM. The CDR3 length is 15 residues. V lost 4 bases and J lost 3, with 15 bases in between. The CDR3 nucleotides are TGTGCCAGCAGTTCGCCTCGGAACGGGTACTATGGCTACACCTTC. Translated: CASSSPRNGYYGYTF.

This chain uses TRBV5-4 with TRBJ2-3, with 14 positions matching TRBD2. In germline, CDR1 is SGHNT, CDR2 YYREEE (reference sequence). V trimming: 4 bases; J trimming: 8 bases; junction bases outside the gene matches: 9. CDR3 length: 16 residues. The chain's CDR3 is CASSTRLAGGPGTQYF. As DNA, the CDR3 is TGTGCCAGCAGCACCCGACTAGCGGGAGGGCCGGGTACGCAGTATTTT.

This clone has a single count. The chain links TRBV5-4 to TRBJ2-1; 8 positions agree with TRBD1. The CDR3 totals 15 residues. The V gene end was trimmed by 3 bases and the J gene end by 7 bases; junction bases not matched to a gene: 9. Per the germline V gene, CDR1 is SGHNT and CDR2 is YYREEE (reference sequence). DNA for the CDR3: TGTGCCAGCAGCTCGGACAGGGCGCAGTGGAATGAGCAGTTCTTC. Protein product: CASSSDRAQWNEQFF. The full variable domain, completed using reference TRBV5-4 and TRBJ2-1, is ETGVTQSPTHLIKTRGQQVTLRCSSQSGHNTVSWYQQALGQGPQFIFQYYREEENGRGNFPPRFSGLQFPNYSSELNVNALELDDSALYLCASSSDRAQWNEQFFGPGTRLTVL.

The chain is built from TRBV27 and TRBJ2-7; D unresolved. Germline V gene data show CDR1 as MNHEY and CDR2 as SMNVEV (reference sequence). The CDR3 loop spans 13 amino acids. V was clipped by 4 bases and J by 4 bases, with 11 bases between them. The CDR3 loop is CASSSTRMYEQYF. The CDR3 DNA sequence: TGTGCCAGCAGTTCAACTCGGATGTACGAGCAGTACTTC.

The CDR3 bases are TGTGCCAGCAGCCCCATGCGACAGGATTTGAACACTGAAGCTTTCTTT. Its translation: CASSPMRQDLNTEAFF. This rearrangement joins TRBV7-2 to TRBJ1-1; D is possibly TRBD1 (6 bases). The CDR3 sequence is 16 residues long. V shed 5 bases and J shed 0 bases, with 16 bases lying between them. Germline CDR1 SGHTA, CDR2 FQGNSA.

This clone turned up a few times. The V call is TRBV7-2, the J call TRBJ1-1; TRBD1 matches at 8 bases. CDR1 is SGHTA, CDR2 FQGNSA, per germline. With V trimmed by 1 base and J by 1 base, 11 bases remained unmatched. There are 18 residues in the CDR3. CDR3: CASSLGRVGTGQNTEAFF. The DNA of the CDR3 is TGTGCCAGCAGCTTAGGGAGGGTGGGGACAGGACAGAACACTGAAGCTTTCTTT.

The genes are TRBV1 and TRBJ2-2; the DNA was not used to check the table's D call, TRBD2. TRBV1 is shown as a pseudogene. CDR3 length equals 16 residues. The CDR3 sequence: CTSSQAVGRDGGELFF. The CDR3 nucleotides read TGCACCAGCAGCCAGGCGGTCGGGCGGGATGGAGGGGAGCTGTTTTTT.

Here the CDR3 reads CASSPSFTGELFF. CDR3 bases: TGTGCCAGCAGCCCTAGTTTCACCGGGGAGCTGTTTTTT. The chain recombines TRBV2 with TRBJ2-2; no clear D. The germline V gene has CDR1 SNHLY and CDR2 FYNNEI. Deletions cut 6 bases from V and 4 bases from J, with 9 bases between. CDR3 length: 13 residues.

The V call is TRBV4-1, the J call TRBJ1-6, with 7 bases matching TRBD1. The V segment lost 4 bases and the J segment 7 bases; nucleotides outside the gene matches: 7. Germline loops: CDR1 MGHRA, CDR2 YSYEKL. The CDR3 spans 15 residues. The CDR3 sequence is CASSREGALNSPLHF. In DNA form, the CDR3 reads TGCGCCAGCAGCCGCGAGGGGGCCCTCAATTCACCCCTCCACTTT.

This chain links TRBV19 with TRBJ2-1; possible D gene TRBD1, 5 bases. In germline, CDR1 is LNHDA, CDR2 SQIVND (reference sequence). The V end was cut by 5 bases, the J end by 8 bases, with 13 bases between. CDR3 length equals 13 residues. The CDR3 DNA is TGTGCCAGTAGTCCAGGGCGCGATTATGAGCAGTTCTTC. Translating it yields CASSPGRDYEQFF.

The V gene is TRBV4-2, the J gene TRBJ2-3, with 8 bases lining up with TRBD2. The CDR3 length is 16 residues. Germline V CDR1 and CDR2: LGHNA, YNFKEQ. Trimming removed 0 bases from V and 5 bases from J; junction bases left unmatched: 7. The CDR3 spells CASSQEQIAGRDTQYF. The CDR3 DNA reads TGTGCCAGCAGCCAAGAGCAAATAGCGGGGCGAGATACGCAGTATTTT.

To note about this clone: Other nucleotide sequences in the sample specify the same CDR3. The rearrangement joins TRBV28 to TRBJ1-5; D unresolved. Trimming removed 2 bases at V and 7 bases at J, with 12 bases between. Per the germline V gene, CDR1 is MDHEN and CDR2 is SYDVKM. This CDR3 is built from 14 residues. CDR3 loop: CASSLKAPGQPQHF. The CDR3 nucleotides are TGTGCCAGCAGTTTAAAGGCGCCGGGGCAGCCCCAGCATTTT.

This chain links TRBV18 with TRBJ2-7; possibly TRBD2 for D (6 bases). Trimming pared 2 bases from V and 3 bases from J, leaving 11 bases between. The CDR3 is 14 amino acids. Germline V gene sequence: CDR1 KGHSH, CDR2 LQKENI. The CDR3 DNA reads TGTGCCAGCTCACCAGGATCGGAGGGCTACGAGCAGTACTTC. Protein sequence: CASSPGSEGYEQYF.